This TCR beta chain was observed in a study of blood T cell repertoires in COVID-19. The wider study: PBMCs, B-cell-depleted T cells, or T cells provided the cDNA or gDNA that made up the material.

Original processing notes: Reference gene primer amplification in the assay estimated nucleated cell counts. Clones were sequenced by immunoSEQ multiplex PCR, and TCRdb holds only the in-frame ones, with some missing. Clone size and V and J calls were adopted from that table, with D and trimming inferred from the DNA. The data hold about 140,000 clones, with approximately 83% observed a single time. Deletions cut 11 bases from V and 0 bases from J, with 14 bases between. This CDR3 contains 13 residues. From germline, CDR1 is SEHNR and CDR2 FQNEAQ (reference sequence). The origin of this receptor is a woman aged 55-70 years with acute or convalescent COVID-19. The sequencing input was peripheral blood. The chain has TRBV7-9 and TRBJ2-7; possibly TRBD1 for D (5 bases). CDR3 DNA sequence: TGTGCCGGCGCCCTCACAGGCTCCTACGAGCAGTACTTC. It is translated as CAGALTGSYEQYF.